This is a list of T cell receptor beta chains from one sample in a study of shared clonotypes between healthy human individuals. Profiling relied on immunoSEQ multiplex PCR, and the TCRdb table lists in-frame clones only, not all of them. The profile shows about 600,000 clones, just over 75% of them singletons. Sequencing was performed on PBMCs. These receptors came from a woman in her 40s in good health. Some clones in this sample may be carry-over from other donors' samples. Each CDR3 is given with its conserved first and last residue. D genes are given only for firm matches. Size tells how often a clone was seen (once, few, many) or the class of an expanded clone, and some rows leave it out.

V	size	J	D	length	DNA	CDR3
TRBV20-1	NA	TRBJ1-2	NA	11	TGCAGTGCTACCGGGCCAGACGGCTACACCTTC	CSATGPDGYTF
TRBV12-5	NA	TRBJ2-3	NA	14	TGTGCTAGTGCCATAGCCAGGGGCACAGATACGCAGTATTTT	CASAIARGTDTQYF
TRBV5-1	NA	TRBJ2-5	NA	14	TGCGCCAGCAGCTTGGATCCAGGGGAAGAGACCCAGTACTTC	CASSLDPGEETQYF
TRBV28	NA	TRBJ2-7	NA	14	TGTGCCAGCAGTCCCCAGCCTACTAGAACCGAGCAGTACTTC	CASSPQPTRTEQYF
TRBV7-9	few	TRBJ1-1	NA	15	TGTGCCAGCAGCTTAATGGACCTCATGAACACTGAAGCTTTCTTT	CASSLMDLMNTEAFF
TRBV6-1	few	TRBJ2-4	TRBD2	11	TGTGCCAGCCTAGCGGGAAACATTCAGTACTTC	CASLAGNIQYF
TRBV7-2	once	TRBJ2-1	TRBD2	15	TGTGCCAGCAGACCAGGACTAGTTTTCCACAATGAGCAGTTCTTC	CASRPGLVFHNEQFF
TRBV11-2	NA	TRBJ1-1	NA	14	TGTGCCAGCAGCGCACTACAGGGAGGTACTGAAGCTTTCTTT	CASSALQGGTEAFF
TRBV9	NA	TRBJ2-5	NA	12	TGTGCCAGCAGCGTACCCGGGGAGACCCAGTACTTC	CASSVPGETQYF
TRBV21-1	many	TRBJ2-1	NA	16	TGTGCCAGCAGCAATTGGGGTCGGGACAGGAACAATGAGCAGTTCTTC	CASSNWGRDRNNEQFF
TRBV28	few	TRBJ1-1	NA	18	TGTGCCAGCAGTTTACCCCCAGCGGCGAACTATATGAACACTGAAGCTTTCTTT	CASSLPPAANYMNTEAFF
TRBV7-6	NA	TRBJ2-7	NA	15	TGTGCCAGCAGCGCGAAGAAGGGACCATACTACGAGCAGTACTTC	CASSAKKGPYYEQYF
TRBV19	once	TRBJ2-7	NA	11	TGTGCCAGTAGTAGCCCCTACGAGCAGTACTTC	CASSSPYEQYF
TRBV6-6	NA	TRBJ1-1	TRBD1	14	TGTGCCAGCAAGGGACAGGGGATCAATACTGAAGCTTTCTTT	CASKGQGINTEAFF
TRBV21-1	NA	TRBJ1-5	NA	15	TGTGCCAGCAGCCCTCATGATTATAGCAATCAGCCCCAGCATTTT	CASSPHDYSNQPQHF
TRBV28	NA	TRBJ2-5	TRBD2	14	TGTGCCAGCATGGCTAGCGGGAGCAAAGAGACCCAGTACTTC	CASMASGSKETQYF
TRBV14	NA	TRBJ2-5	TRBD2	14	TGTGCCAGCAGCCAGACTAGCGGGAGCGAGACCCAGTACTTC	CASSQTSGSETQYF
TRBV15	NA	TRBJ1-3	NA	18	TGTGCCACCAGCAGAGGTCTGACAGCGAGAGACTCTGGAAACACCATATATTTT	CATSRGLTARDSGNTIYF
TRBV9	NA	TRBJ1-2	NA	15	TGTGCCAGCAGCGTAGGTTCCCCGACCGACTATGGCTACACCTTC	CASSVGSPTDYGYTF
TRBV30	few	TRBJ1-3	TRBD1	17	TGTGCCTGGAGTGCCCCTCCGGGACAGGGCACTGGAAACACCATATATTTT	CAWSAPPGQGTGNTIYF
TRBV5-4	NA	TRBJ2-2	TRBD1	16	TGTGCCAGCAGCCCCCCGGGACAGGGAGTTTCCGGGGAGCTGTTTTTT	CASSPPGQGVSGELFF
TRBV18	NA	TRBJ1-1	NA	14	TGTGCCAGCTCAGTGAATACAGGGATTACTGAAGCTTTCTTT	CASSVNTGITEAFF
TRBV5-1	NA	TRBJ2-7	NA	13	TGCGCCAGCAGACACCCCGGGTCCTACGAGCAGTACTTC	CASRHPGSYEQYF
TRBV18	NA	TRBJ2-1	TRBD2	15	TGTGCCAGCTCCCCGGGACTAGCGGGAGGGCATGAGCAGTTCTTC	CASSPGLAGGHEQFF